This T cell receptor (beta chain) originates from a study of glioma-infiltrating T cells. The table lists this clonotype with many counts. Its antigen is undetermined. Findings and caveats of the study: Tissue and blood shared very few CDR3 sequences. Tissue-blood divergence was below expectation in non-neoplastic patients, above in gliomas.

The iRepertoire nested amplicon-rescue multiplex PCR amplified TCR alpha and beta CDR3s from RNA. TCRdb fed the multiplex PCR reads into MiXCR, producing one record per CDR3 protein. The data hold 100,000 to 150,000 distinct CDR3 sequences, with approximately 26% observed a single time. This TCR derives from a human donor with low-grade glioma or glioblastoma, undergoing nonglioma brain surgery, or in good health (not recorded which). Specimen: glioma tissue, nonneoplastic brain tissue, or PBMCs (not recorded which).

For the CDR3, the DNA is TGTGCCAGCACCCACCTGGACAGTCAAGAGACCCAGTACTTC. Translated, it gives CASTHLDSQETQYF. The chain links TRBV2 to TRBJ2-5; a weak D match, TRBD1 (6 bases). CDR1 and CDR2 (germline): SNHLY, FYNNEI. This CDR3 is 14 amino acids long. The V and J ends lost 7 bases and 2 bases respectively, with 14 bases between them.